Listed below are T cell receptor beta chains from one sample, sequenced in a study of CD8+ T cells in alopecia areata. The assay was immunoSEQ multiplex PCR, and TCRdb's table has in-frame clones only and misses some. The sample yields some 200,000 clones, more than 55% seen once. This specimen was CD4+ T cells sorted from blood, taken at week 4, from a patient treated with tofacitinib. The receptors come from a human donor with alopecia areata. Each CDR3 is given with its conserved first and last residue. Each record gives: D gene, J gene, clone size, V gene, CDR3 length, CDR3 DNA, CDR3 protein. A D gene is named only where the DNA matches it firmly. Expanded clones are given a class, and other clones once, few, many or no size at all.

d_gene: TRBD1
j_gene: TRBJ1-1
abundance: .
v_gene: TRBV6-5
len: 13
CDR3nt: TGTGCCAGCAGCAAACAGGGGGTGACTGAAGCTTTCTTT
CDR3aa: CASSKQGVTEAFF

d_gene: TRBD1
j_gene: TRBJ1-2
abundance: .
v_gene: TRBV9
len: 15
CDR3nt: TGTGCCAGCAGCGATACAGGGGGGCCTAACTATGGCTACACCTTC
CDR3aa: CASSDTGGPNYGYTF

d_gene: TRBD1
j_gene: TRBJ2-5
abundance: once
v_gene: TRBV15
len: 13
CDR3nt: TGTGCCACCAGCCGGGACAGGCAAGAGACCCAGTACTTC
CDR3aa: CATSRDRQETQYF

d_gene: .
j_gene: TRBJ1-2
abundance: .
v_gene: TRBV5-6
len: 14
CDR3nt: TGTGCCAGCAGCATTGACAGATCTAACTATGGCTACACCTTC
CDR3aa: CASSIDRSNYGYTF

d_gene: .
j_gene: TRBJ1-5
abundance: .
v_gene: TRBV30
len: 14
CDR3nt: TGTGCCTGGAGCGGGGCGCGGGGCCATCAGCCCCAGCATTTT
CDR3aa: CAWSGARGHQPQHF

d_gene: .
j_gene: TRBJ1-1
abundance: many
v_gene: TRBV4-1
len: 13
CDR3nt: TGCGCCAGCAGCCAAAGGAGGGGACTGGAAGCTTTCTTT
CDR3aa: CASSQRRGLEAFF

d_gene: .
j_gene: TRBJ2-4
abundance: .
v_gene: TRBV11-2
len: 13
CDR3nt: TGTGCCAGCAGCTTTACGAGGGTCGACATTCAGTACTTC
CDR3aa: CASSFTRVDIQYF

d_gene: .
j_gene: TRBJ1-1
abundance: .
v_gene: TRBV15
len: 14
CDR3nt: TGTGCCACCAGCAGAGGGGGGACGAACACTGAAGCTTTCTTT
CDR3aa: CATSRGGTNTEAFF

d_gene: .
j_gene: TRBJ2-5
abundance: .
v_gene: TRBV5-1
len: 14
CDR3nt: TGCGCCAGCAGCTTAGATCAGGGAGGCGAGACCCAGTACTTC
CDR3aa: CASSLDQGGETQYF

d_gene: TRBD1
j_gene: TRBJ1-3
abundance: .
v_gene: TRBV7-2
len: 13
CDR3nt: TGTGCCAGCAGCTCTAGCCAGGGGGCGACCATATATTTT
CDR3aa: CASSSSQGATIYF

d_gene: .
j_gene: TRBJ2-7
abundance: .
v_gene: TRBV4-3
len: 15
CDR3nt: TGCGCCAGCAGCCAACGGAGGGGGTTACCCTACGAGCAGTACTTC
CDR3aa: CASSQRRGLPYEQYF

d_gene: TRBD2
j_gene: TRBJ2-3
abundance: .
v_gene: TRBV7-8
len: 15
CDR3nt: TGTGCCAGCACCAATTCTAGCGGGGGGTATAATACGCAGTATTTT
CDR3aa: CASTNSSGGYNTQYF

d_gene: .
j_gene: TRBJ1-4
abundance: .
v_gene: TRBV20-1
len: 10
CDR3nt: TGCAGTTGTCTTGATGAAAAACTGTTTTTT
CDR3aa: CSCLDEKLFF

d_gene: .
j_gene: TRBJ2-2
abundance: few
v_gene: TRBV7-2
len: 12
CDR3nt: TGTGCCAGCAGCTCCAACACCGGGGAGCTGTTTTTT
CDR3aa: CASSSNTGELFF

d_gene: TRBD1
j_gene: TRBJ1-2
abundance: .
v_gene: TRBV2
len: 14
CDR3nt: TGTGCCAGCAGTGGGGGACAGGGGATACGTGGCTACACCTTC
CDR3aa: CASSGGQGIRGYTF

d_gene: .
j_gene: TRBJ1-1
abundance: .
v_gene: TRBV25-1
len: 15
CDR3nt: TGTGCCAGCAGTGACCCACAGGACAGGAACACTGAAGCTTTCTTT
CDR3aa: CASSDPQDRNTEAFF

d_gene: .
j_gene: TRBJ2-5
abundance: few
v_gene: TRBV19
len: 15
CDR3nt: TGTGCCAGTAAAGATAGGGGGAGCTACGAAGAGACCCAGTACTTC
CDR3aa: CASKDRGSYEETQYF

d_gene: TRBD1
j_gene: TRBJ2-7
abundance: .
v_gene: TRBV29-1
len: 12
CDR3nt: TGCAGCGTTAGGGGACAGTACTACGAGCAGTACTTC
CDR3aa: CSVRGQYYEQYF

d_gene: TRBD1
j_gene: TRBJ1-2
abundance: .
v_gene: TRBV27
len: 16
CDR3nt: TGTGCCAGCAGTTTCCTGGGACAGCTCCCTATGAAGGGCTACACCTTC
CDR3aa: CASSFLGQLPMKGYTF

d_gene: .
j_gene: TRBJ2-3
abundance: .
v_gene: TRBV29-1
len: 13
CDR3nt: TGCAGCGTGTTAGACCCGAGCACAGATACGCAGTATTTT
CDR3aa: CSVLDPSTDTQYF

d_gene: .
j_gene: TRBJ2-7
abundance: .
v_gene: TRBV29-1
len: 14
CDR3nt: TGCAGCGCTCGTCCTGGGAGCAGCTCCTACGAGCAGTACTTC
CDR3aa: CSARPGSSSYEQYF

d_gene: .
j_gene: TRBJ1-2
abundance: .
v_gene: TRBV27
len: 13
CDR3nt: TGTGCCAGCAGTTACGACAGTAACTATGGCTACACCTTC
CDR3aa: CASSYDSNYGYTF

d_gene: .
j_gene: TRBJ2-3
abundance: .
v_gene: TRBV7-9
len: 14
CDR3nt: TGTGCCACCACTCAGAGGGGCCTCACAGATACGCAGTATTTT
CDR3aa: CATTQRGLTDTQYF

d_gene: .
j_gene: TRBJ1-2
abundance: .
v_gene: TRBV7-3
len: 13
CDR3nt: TGTGCCAGCAGCTTAGCTCGGGACCGGGGCTACACCTTC
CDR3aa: CASSLARDRGYTF

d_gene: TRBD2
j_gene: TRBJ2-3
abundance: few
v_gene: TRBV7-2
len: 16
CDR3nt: TGTGCCAGCAGCTCCCGGACTAGCGGGGGTACAGATACGCAGTATTTT
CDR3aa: CASSSRTSGGTDTQYF

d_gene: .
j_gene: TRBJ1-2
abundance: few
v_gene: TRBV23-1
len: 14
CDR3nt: TGCGCCAGCAGTCAATCGGCCCTTAACTATGGCTACACCTTC
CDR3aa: CASSQSALNYGYTF

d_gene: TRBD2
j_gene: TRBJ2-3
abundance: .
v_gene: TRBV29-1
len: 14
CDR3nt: TGCAGCGCTCAAAGCGGGGGGGCCACAGATACGCAGTATTTT
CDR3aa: CSAQSGGATDTQYF

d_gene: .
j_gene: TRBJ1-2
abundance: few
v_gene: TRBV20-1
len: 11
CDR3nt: TGCAGTGCTAGAAAAGGGACTGGCTACACCTTC
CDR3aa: CSARKGTGYTF

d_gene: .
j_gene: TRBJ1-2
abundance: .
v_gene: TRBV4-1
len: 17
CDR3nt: TGCGCCAGCAGCCAAGGTGACAGGACTAGCGTCAACTATGGCTACACCTTC
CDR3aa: CASSQGDRTSVNYGYTF

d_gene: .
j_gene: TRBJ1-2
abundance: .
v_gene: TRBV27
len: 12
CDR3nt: TGTGCCACCACCGACCGGAACTATGGCTACACCTTC
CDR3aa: CATTDRNYGYTF

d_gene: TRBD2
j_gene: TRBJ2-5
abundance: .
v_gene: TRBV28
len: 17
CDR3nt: TGTGCCAGCAGTTTGCCACTAGCGGGGGGGCAAGAAGAGACCCAGTACTTC
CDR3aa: CASSLPLAGGQEETQYF

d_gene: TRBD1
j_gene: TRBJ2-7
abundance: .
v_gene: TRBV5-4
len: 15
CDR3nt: TGTGCCAGCAGCTCGCTACAGGCAGGGGGCTACGAGCAGTACTTC
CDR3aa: CASSSLQAGGYEQYF

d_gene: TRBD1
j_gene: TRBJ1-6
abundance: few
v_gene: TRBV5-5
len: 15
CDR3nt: TGTGCCAGCAGCGGGGGACAGGGTAGTCAATCACCCCTCCACTTT
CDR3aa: CASSGGQGSQSPLHF

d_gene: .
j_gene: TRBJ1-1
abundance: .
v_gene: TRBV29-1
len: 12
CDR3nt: TGCAGCGCCAACAAGAGGGAAATTGAAGCTTTCTTT
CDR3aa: CSANKREIEAFF

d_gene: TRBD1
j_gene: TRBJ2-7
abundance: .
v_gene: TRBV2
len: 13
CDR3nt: TGTGCCAGCGCCGGGACAGGGACCTACGAGCAGTACTTC
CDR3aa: CASAGTGTYEQYF

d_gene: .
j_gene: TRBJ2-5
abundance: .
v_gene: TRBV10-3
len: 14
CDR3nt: TGTGCCATCAGGGACAGCTCTCAGGGAGAGACCCAGTACTTC
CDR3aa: CAIRDSSQGETQYF

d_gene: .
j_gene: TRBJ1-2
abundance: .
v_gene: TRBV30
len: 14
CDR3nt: TGTGCCTGGTACGGACAGCTCTCTAACTATGGCTACACCTTC
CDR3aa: CAWYGQLSNYGYTF

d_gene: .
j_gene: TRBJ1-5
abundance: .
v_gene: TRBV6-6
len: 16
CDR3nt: TGTGCCAGCAGTTCCCCCACACAAGTGTCTAATCAGCCCCAGCATTTT
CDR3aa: CASSSPTQVSNQPQHF

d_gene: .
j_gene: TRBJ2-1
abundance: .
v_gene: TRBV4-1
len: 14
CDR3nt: TGCGCCAGCAGCCACTTGGGTTTATTAAATGAGCAGTTCTTC
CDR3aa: CASSHLGLLNEQFF

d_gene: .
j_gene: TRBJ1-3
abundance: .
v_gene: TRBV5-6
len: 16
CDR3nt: TGTGCCAGCAGCTTGGTGGGGGGTACCTCTGGAAACACCATATATTTT
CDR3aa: CASSLVGGTSGNTIYF

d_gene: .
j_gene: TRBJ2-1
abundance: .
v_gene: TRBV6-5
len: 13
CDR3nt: TGTGCCAGCAGTTCGCCCTCCTACAATGAGCAGTTCTTC
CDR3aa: CASSSPSYNEQFF

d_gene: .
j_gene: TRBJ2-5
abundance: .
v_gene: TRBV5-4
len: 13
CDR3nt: TGTGCCAGCAGCTTAGGAGAGGAGGGGACCCAGTACTTC
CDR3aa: CASSLGEEGTQYF

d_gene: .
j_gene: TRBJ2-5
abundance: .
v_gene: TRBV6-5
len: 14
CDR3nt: TGTGCCAGCAGTGGGGGGCAAAGGGGAGAGACCCAGTACTTC
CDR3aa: CASSGGQRGETQYF

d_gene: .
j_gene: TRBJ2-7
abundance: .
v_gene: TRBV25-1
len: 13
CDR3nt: TGTGCCAGCAGGGAGCGAGGGGGATACGAGCAGTACTTC
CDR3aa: CASRERGGYEQYF

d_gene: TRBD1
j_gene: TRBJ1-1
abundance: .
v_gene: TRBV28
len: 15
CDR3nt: TGTGCCAGCACGGGAGGGGGCCTAGTCGAACGGGGAGCTTCCTTT
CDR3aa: CASTGGGLVERGASF

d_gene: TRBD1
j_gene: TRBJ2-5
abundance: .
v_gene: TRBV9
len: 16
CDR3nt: TGTGCCAGCAGCCGAACCCCGGACAGGGGGCAAGAGACCCAGTACTTC
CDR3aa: CASSRTPDRGQETQYF

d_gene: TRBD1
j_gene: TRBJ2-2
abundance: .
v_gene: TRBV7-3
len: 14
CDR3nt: TGTGCCAGCAGCTCCCGACAGGGCACCGGGGAGCTGTTTTTT
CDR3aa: CASSSRQGTGELFF

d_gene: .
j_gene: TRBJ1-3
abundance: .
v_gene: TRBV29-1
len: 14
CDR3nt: TGCAGCGTGGACCCAGGGGTCTCTGGAAACACCATATATTTT
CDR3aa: CSVDPGVSGNTIYF

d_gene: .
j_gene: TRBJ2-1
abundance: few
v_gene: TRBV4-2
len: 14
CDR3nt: TGTGCCAGCAGCCAAGAAGGCGGCGGTAATGAGCAGTTCTTC
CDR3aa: CASSQEGGGNEQFF

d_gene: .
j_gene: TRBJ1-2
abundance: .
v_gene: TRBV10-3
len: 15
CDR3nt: TGTGCCATCAGTGAGACCCAGACAGCCTCCTATGGCTACACCTTC
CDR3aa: CAISETQTASYGYTF

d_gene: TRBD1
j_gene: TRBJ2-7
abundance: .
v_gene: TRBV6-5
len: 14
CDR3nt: TGTGCCAGCGGGAGGACAGGGGGCCCGAACGGGCAGTACTTC
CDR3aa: CASGRTGGPNGQYF